The sequence of this T cell receptor beta chain was determined in a study of T cell repertoires in cytomegalovirus infection. About the research overall: Public TCR beta signatures marked donors with CMV infection and the matching HLA.

MiXCR, run by TCRdb on the reads, gives a single entry per CDR3 protein. The table has approximately 630,000 distinct CDR3 sequences, 24% seen once. The length of the CDR3 is 14 residues. V was shortened by 3 bases and J by 5 bases, with 13 bases between the two germline ends. CDR1 and CDR2 (germline): SGDLS, YYNGEE. Input material: CD8+ T cells from PBMCs. The clonotype comes from a human donor in good health (CMV status not recorded). Some clones in this sample may be carry-over from other donors' samples. V is TRBV9 and J is TRBJ2-3; no firm D call. The CDR3 is CASSEGLSVDTQYF. CDR3 nucleotides: TGTGCCAGCAGCGAAGGGCTCAGTGTAGATACGCAGTATTTT.